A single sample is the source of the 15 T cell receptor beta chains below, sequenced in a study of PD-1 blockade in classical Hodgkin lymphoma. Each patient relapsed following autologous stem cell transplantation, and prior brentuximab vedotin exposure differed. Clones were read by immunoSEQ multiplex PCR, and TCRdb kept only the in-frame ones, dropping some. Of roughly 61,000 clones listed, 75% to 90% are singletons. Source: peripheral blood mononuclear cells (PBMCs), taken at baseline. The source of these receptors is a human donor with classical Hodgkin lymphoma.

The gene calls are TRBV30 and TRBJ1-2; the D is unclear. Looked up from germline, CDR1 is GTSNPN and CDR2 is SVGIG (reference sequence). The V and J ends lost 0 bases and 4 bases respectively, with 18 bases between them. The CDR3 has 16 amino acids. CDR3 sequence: CAWSVRASAKIYGYTF. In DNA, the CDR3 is TGTGCCTGGAGTGTACGAGCTTCGGCTAAAATCTATGGCTACACCTTC.

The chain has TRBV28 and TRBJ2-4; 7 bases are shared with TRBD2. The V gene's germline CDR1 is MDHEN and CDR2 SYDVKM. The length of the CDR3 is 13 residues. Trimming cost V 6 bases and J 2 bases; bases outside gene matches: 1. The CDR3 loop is CASSGGSKNIQYF. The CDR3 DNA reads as TGTGCCAGCAGCGGGGGGTCCAAAAACATTCAGTACTTC.

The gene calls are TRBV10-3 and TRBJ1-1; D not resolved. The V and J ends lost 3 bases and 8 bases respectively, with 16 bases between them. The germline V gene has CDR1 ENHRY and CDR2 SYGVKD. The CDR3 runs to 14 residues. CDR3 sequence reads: CAISDGPEEREAFF. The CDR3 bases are TGTGCCATCAGTGACGGGCCGGAGGAGCGAGAAGCTTTCTTT.

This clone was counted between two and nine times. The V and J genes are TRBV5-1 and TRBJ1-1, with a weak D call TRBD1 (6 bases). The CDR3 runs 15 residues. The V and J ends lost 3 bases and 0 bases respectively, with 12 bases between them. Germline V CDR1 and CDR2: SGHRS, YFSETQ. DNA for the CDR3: TGCGCCAGCAGCTCAGGACAGAACTTGAACACTGAAGCTTTCTTT. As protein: CASSSGQNLNTEAFF. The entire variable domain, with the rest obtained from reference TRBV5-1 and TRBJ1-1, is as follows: KAGVTQTPRYLIKTRGQQVTLSCSPISGHRSVSWYQQTPGQGLQFLFEYFSETQRNKGNFPGRFSGRQFSNSRSEMNVSTLELGDSALYLCASSSGQNLNTEAFFGQGTRLTVV.

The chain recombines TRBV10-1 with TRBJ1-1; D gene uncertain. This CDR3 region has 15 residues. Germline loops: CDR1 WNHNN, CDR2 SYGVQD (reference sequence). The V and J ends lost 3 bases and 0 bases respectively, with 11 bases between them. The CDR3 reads CASSDHTAMNTEAFF. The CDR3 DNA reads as TGCGCCAGCAGTGATCACACGGCTATGAACACTGAAGCTTTCTTT.

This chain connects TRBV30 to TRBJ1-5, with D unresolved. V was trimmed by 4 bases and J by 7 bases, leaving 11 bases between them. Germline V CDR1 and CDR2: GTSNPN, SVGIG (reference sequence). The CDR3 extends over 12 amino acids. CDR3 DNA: TGTGCCTGGACCGCTATCGGGCAGCCCCAGCATTTT. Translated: CAWTAIGQPQHF.

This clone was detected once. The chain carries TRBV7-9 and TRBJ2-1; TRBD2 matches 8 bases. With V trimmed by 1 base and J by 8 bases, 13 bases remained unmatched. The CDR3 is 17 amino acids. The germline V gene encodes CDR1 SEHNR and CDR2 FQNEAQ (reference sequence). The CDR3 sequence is CASSLVRGGNSAHEQFF. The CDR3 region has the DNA TGTGCCAGCAGCTTAGTACGCGGGGGGAACTCCGCCCATGAGCAGTTCTTC.

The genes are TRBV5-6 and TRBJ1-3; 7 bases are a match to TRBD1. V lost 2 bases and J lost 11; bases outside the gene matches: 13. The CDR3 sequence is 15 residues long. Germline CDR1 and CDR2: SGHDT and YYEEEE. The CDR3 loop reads CASSLRTGWGTPIYF. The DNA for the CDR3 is TGTGCCAGCAGCTTACGGACAGGCTGGGGTACCCCCATATATTTT.

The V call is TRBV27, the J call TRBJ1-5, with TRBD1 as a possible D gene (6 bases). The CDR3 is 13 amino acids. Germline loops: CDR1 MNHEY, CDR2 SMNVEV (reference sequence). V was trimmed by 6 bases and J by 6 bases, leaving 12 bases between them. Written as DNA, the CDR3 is TGTGCCAGCAGACAGGGTTCGGGTCAGCCCCAGCATTTT. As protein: CASRQGSGQPQHF.

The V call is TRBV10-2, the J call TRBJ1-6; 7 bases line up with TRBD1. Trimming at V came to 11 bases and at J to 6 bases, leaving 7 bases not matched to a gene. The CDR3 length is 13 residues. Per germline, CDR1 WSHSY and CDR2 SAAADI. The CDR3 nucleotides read TGCGCCGGATCAGGGGGTTTTAATTCACCCCTCCACTTT. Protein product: CAGSGGFNSPLHF.

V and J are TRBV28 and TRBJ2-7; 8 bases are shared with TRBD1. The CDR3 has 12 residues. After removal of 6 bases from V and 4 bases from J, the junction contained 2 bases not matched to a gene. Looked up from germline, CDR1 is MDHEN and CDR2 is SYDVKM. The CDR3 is CASRQGDYEQYF. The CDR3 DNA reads TGTGCCAGCAGACAGGGGGATTACGAGCAGTACTTC.

The CDR3 DNA reads as TGTGCCAGTAGTCCACCGGGACAGGGAACTGGAAACACCATATATTTT. The encoded protein is CASSPPGQGTGNTIYF. The rearrangement joins TRBV19 to TRBJ1-3; 9 positions agree with TRBD1. There are 16 residues in the CDR3. V trimming: 5 bases; J trimming: 2 bases; junction bases outside the gene matches: 7. CDR1 and CDR2 from the germline V gene are LNHDA and SQIVND (reference sequence).

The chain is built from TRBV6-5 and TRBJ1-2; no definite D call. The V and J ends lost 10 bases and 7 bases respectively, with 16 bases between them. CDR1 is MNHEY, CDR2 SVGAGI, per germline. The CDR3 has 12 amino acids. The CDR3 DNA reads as TGTGCCACCCGACTAGACTTTCGTGGCTACACCTTC. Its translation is CATRLDFRGYTF.

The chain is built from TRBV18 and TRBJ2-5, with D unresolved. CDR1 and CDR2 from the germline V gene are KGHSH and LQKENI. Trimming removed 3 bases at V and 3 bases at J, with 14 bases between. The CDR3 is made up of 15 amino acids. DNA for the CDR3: TGTGCCAGCTCACCTATCCTCGGCTTTGAAGAGACCCAGTACTTC. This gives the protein CASSPILGFEETQYF.

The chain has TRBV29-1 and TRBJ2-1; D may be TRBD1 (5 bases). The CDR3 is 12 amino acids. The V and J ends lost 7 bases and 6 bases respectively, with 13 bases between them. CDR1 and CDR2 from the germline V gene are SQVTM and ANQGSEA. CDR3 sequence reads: CSGLIGVNEQFF. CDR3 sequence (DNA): TGCAGCGGACTTATAGGGGTCAATGAGCAGTTCTTC.